These T cell receptor beta chains were read from a single sample in a study of glioma-infiltrating T cells after dendritic cell vaccination. Generated by immunoSEQ multiplex PCR, the TCRdb table keeps only in-frame clones and is missing some. Of tens of thousands of clones listed, over 75% are singletons. The sample in question was blood, obtained before dendritic cell vaccination. All receptors derive from a human donor with glioblastoma. Both conserved end residues are part of each CDR3. The D gene is left open where the match is weak. Only some rows state a clone size, as once, few, many or a class for expanded clones.

v_gene,abundance,j_gene,d_gene,CDR3aa,CDR3nt
TRBV7-9,few,TRBJ1-4,TRBD1,CASSSPGQGPLNEKLFF,TGTGCCAGCAGCTCACCGGGACAGGGGCCTCTTAATGAAAAACTGTTTTTT
TRBV28,NA,TRBJ2-5,NA,CASSFGTGTKETQYF,TGTGCCAGCAGTTTTGGAACCGGGACAAAGGAGACCCAGTACTTC
TRBV5-1,NA,TRBJ2-2,NA,CASSAQGPNTGELFF,TGCGCCAGCAGCGCCCAGGGGCCAAACACCGGGGAGCTGTTTTTT
TRBV6-1,few,TRBJ1-4,TRBD1,CASSDPGQDNEKLFF,TGTGCCAGCAGTGACCCGGGACAGGATAATGAAAAACTGTTTTTT
TRBV2,NA,TRBJ1-1,NA,CASKDSRNTEAFF,TGTGCCAGCAAAGACAGCCGGAACACTGAAGCTTTCTTT
TRBV10-3,NA,TRBJ2-5,TRBD2,CAISVAGVGETQYF,TGTGCCATCAGTGTAGCGGGGGTAGGGGAGACCCAGTACTTC
TRBV19,NA,TRBJ1-2,TRBD1,CASSTPMTGGFANYGYTF,TGTGCCAGTAGTACCCCCATGACAGGGGGCTTTGCTAACTATGGCTACACCTTC
TRBV27,NA,TRBJ2-5,NA,CASRTRGFTRETQYF,TGTGCCAGCAGGACCCGGGGGTTCACAAGAGAGACCCAGTACTTC
TRBV7-2,NA,TRBJ2-3,TRBD2,CASSLAGGGGDTQYF,TGTGCCAGCAGCTTAGCGGGCGGGGGAGGGGATACGCAGTATTTT
TRBV12-5,NA,TRBJ2-7,TRBD1,CASGSQGFGEQYF,TGTGCTAGTGGGTCACAGGGGTTCGGGGAGCAGTACTTC
TRBV6-1,NA,TRBJ1-4,NA,CASTLETNEKLFF,TGTGCCAGCACCCTCGAGACTAATGAAAAACTGTTTTTT
TRBV5-1,NA,TRBJ1-4,TRBD1,CASSPDREYNEKLFF,TGCGCCAGCAGCCCGGACAGGGAGTATAATGAAAAACTGTTTTTT
TRBV5-1,NA,TRBJ1-2,TRBD1,CASSGTVSSYGYTF,TGCGCCAGCAGCGGGACAGTATCTAGCTATGGCTACACCTTC
TRBV5-1,once,TRBJ1-2,TRBD1,CASSLTTGEDGYTF,TGCGCCAGCAGCTTGACGACAGGGGAAGATGGCTACACCTTC
TRBV9,once,TRBJ2-5,TRBD2,CASSGREGRLGTQYF,TGTGCCAGCAGCGGCCGGGAGGGCCGATTAGGGACCCAGTACTTC
TRBV6-1,NA,TRBJ2-1,NA,CASTNRGTYNEQFF,TGTGCCAGCACCAATCGGGGTACCTACAATGAGCAGTTCTTC
TRBV28,NA,TRBJ2-3,NA,CASSFGQGTDTQYF,TGTGCCAGCAGTTTTGGGCAGGGCACAGATACGCAGTATTTT
TRBV6-6,NA,TRBJ2-1,TRBD1,CASTQEARGLSEQFF,TGTGCCAGCACCCAGGAGGCCAGGGGGCTAAGTGAGCAGTTCTTC
TRBV6-1,NA,TRBJ1-1,NA,CASSGGGGAEAFF,TGTGCCAGCAGTGGGGGGGGAGGGGCTGAAGCTTTCTTT
TRBV27,NA,TRBJ1-3,NA,CASSLWLSSGNTIYF,TGTGCCAGCAGTTTGTGGCTCTCCTCTGGAAACACCATATATTTT
TRBV18,NA,TRBJ1-5,TRBD1,CASSPGQGGQPQHF,TGTGCCAGCTCACCGGGACAGGGAGGACAGCCCCAGCATTTT
TRBV30,NA,TRBJ1-5,TRBD1,CAWSQGGTGQPQHF,TGTGCCTGGAGTCAGGGGGGTACCGGTCAGCCCCAGCATTTT
TRBV14,NA,TRBJ2-4,NA,CASKISVRTGKTKNIQYF,TGTGCCAGCAAAATTTCGGTTAGAACAGGGAAAACCAAAAACATTCAGTACTTC
TRBV4-1,NA,TRBJ2-7,TRBD2,CASSQERGYEQYF,TGCGCCAGCAGCCAAGAGCGGGGGTACGAGCAGTACTTC
TRBV9,NA,TRBJ1-4,NA,CASSRGGEIEKLFF,TGTGCCAGCAGCCGGGGGGGGGAGATTGAAAAACTGTTTTTT
TRBV6-1,NA,TRBJ2-4,NA,CASSERTVAKNIQYF,TGTGCCAGCAGTGAAAGGACAGTAGCCAAAAACATTCAGTACTTC
TRBV11-2,few,TRBJ2-3,NA,CASRSRTISDTQYF,TGTGCCAGCAGGAGTCGGACTATATCAGATACGCAGTATTTT
TRBV21-1,NA,TRBJ1-1,NA,CASSPRTGNTEAFF,TGTGCCAGCAGCCCCCGGACAGGGAACACTGAAGCTTTCTTT
TRBV7-8,NA,TRBJ1-2,TRBD1,CASSLGQGELNGYTF,TGTGCCAGCAGCCTAGGACAGGGGGAATTGAATGGCTACACCTTC
TRBV7-9,once,TRBJ2-5,TRBD1,CASSTGAGETQYF,TGTGCCAGCAGTACAGGGGCAGGGGAGACCCAGTACTTC
TRBV2,NA,TRBJ2-5,NA,CASIKYGTQYF,TGTGCCAGCATTAAGTACGGGACCCAGTACTTC
TRBV2,NA,TRBJ1-4,NA,CASSEQEREKLFF,TGTGCCAGCAGTGAACAGGAACGTGAAAAACTGTTTTTT
TRBV6-1,NA,TRBJ1-2,TRBD1,CASSEAGTGGDYGYTF,TGTGCCAGCAGTGAAGCAGGGACAGGGGGCGACTATGGCTACACCTTC
TRBV5-1,NA,TRBJ2-1,TRBD1,CASSLAGQGGGSNEQFF,TGCGCCAGCAGCTTGGCCGGACAGGGGGGTGGGTCCAATGAGCAGTTCTTC